The 30 T cell receptor beta chains presented below share a single source sample, sequenced in a study of glioma-infiltrating T cells. Using RNA template, CDR3s of TCR alpha and beta were amplified with iRepertoire arm-PCR. TCRdb analysed the multiplex PCR reads with MiXCR anew, one entry per CDR3 protein. The sample contains under 150,000 distinct CDR3 sequences, 20% to 25% of which appear only once. The sample comprised glioma tissue, nonneoplastic brain tissue, or PBMCs (not recorded which). The receptor source for this set is a human donor with low-grade glioma or glioblastoma, undergoing nonglioma brain surgery, or in good health (not recorded which).

A word on this clonotype: This clone may be a read error of a much larger clone one base away. V is TRBV20-1 and J is TRBJ2-2; 8 nucleotides line up with TRBD1. CDR1 DFQATT and CDR2 SNEGSKA come from the germline V gene (reference sequence). The ends lost 3 bases at V and 2 bases at J; junction bases unmatched: 2. The CDR3 covers 14 residues. The CDR3 nucleotides are TGCAGTGCTAGGCAGGGGGCCAACACCGGGGAGCTGTTTTTT. It yields the protein CSARQGANTGELFF.

This clonotype was counted between two and nine times. The chain couples TRBV9 to TRBJ1-5; D uncertain. This CDR3 is 16 amino acids long. Germline V gene data show CDR1 as SGDLS and CDR2 as YYNGEE. Trimming left V 3 bases short and J 3 bases short, with 16 bases between. The CDR3 spells CASSGGLADTNQPQHF. Written as DNA, the CDR3 is TGTGCCAGCAGCGGTGGGCTCGCGGATACCAATCAGCCCCAGCATTTT.

This clonotype appeared many times. The chain is built from TRBV6-1 and TRBJ2-1; 7 bases line up with TRBD2. V gave up 6 bases and J gave up 7 bases; unmatched junction bases: 3. The CDR3 covers 12 residues. Germline V gives CDR1 MNHNS, CDR2 SASEGT. CDR3 loop: CASRTGGNEQFF. Here the CDR3 DNA reads TGTGCCAGCAGGACCGGGGGGAATGAGCAGTTCTTC.

This clonotype was observed a single time. This sequence joins TRBV20-1 and TRBJ2-7, with D possibly TRBD2 on 6 matching bases. CDR3 size: 15 residues. Germline V gives CDR1 DFQATT, CDR2 SNEGSKA (reference sequence). V was cut by 6 bases and J by 3 bases, with 21 bases left in between. The CDR3 spells CSAIATGRELYEQYV. The CDR3, as DNA: TGCAGTGCCATAGCGACCGGGAGAGAACTCTACGAGCAGTACGTC.

Regarding this clonotype: A much larger clone sits a single nucleotide away, making a read error possible. CDR3 protein: CSARADRASQAFF. The CDR3 DNA follows: TGCAGTGCTAGGGCAGACAGGGCCTCACAGGCTTTCTTT. The chain combines TRBV20-1 with TRBJ1-1; 7 bases match TRBD1. Germline V CDR1 and CDR2: DFQATT, SNEGSKA (reference sequence). The ends lost 3 bases at V and 11 bases at J; junction bases unmatched: 12. The CDR3 sequence is 13 residues long.

This chain uses TRBV15 with TRBJ1-4; D might be TRBD1 (5 bases). CDR1 and CDR2 from the germline V gene are LNHNV and YYDKDF (reference sequence). The length of the CDR3 is 15 residues. V lost 0 bases and J lost 14, with 19 bases in between. The CDR3 sequence is CATSRDGGIALRLFF. The CDR3 DNA reads TGTGCCACCAGCAGAGACGGGGGGATTGCCTTGAGGCTGTTTTTT.

The rearrangement links TRBV11-3 to TRBJ2-2; 7 bases are a match to TRBD1. The V gene's germline CDR1 is SGHNT and CDR2 YENEEA. Germline trimming cut 5 bases from V and 1 base from J; bases unmatched to any gene: 10. CDR3 size: 17 residues. This CDR3 is CASSPQGGLMNTGELFF. In DNA, the CDR3 is TGTGCCAGCAGCCCCCAAGGGGGCCTAATGAACACCGGGGAGCTGTTTTTT.

This clonotype came up a few times. This chain uses TRBV5-1 with TRBJ1-2; D may be TRBD1 (6 bases). The CDR3 covers 15 residues. Trimming pared 7 bases from V and 0 bases from J, leaving 16 bases between. CDR1 is SGHRS and CDR2 is YFSETQ in the germline V gene. CDR3 loop: CASEGTKTSNYGYTF. The CDR3 region has the DNA TGCGCCAGCGAGGGGACAAAGACTTCTAACTATGGCTACACCTTC. Full variable domain (remainder filled in from reference TRBV5-1 and TRBJ1-2): KAGVTQTPRYLIKTRGQQVTLSCSPISGHRSVSWYQQTPGQGLQFLFEYFSETQRNKGNFPGRFSGRQFSNSRSEMNVSTLELGDSALYLCASEGTKTSNYGYTFGSGTRLTVV.

This clonotype was detected many times. The chain uses TRBV15 and TRBJ2-3; maybe TRBD1 (6 bases). The germline gives CDR1 LNHNV, CDR2 YYDKDF (reference sequence). V lost 6 bases and J lost 2, with 12 bases in between. This CDR3 spans 14 amino acids. In DNA, the CDR3 is TGTGCCACCAGACCGGGACAAAACACAGATACGCAGTATTTT. It encodes CATRPGQNTDTQYF.

The V and J genes are TRBV20-1 and TRBJ2-1, with TRBD2 matching over 16 bases. J gave up 13 bases and V 5 bases, and 17 bases lay outside the gene matches. Per the germline V gene, CDR1 is DFQATT and CDR2 is SNEGSKA (reference sequence). The CDR3 has 17 amino acids. The CDR3 spells CSAHPGLAGGPRETQFF. CDR3 DNA: TGCAGTGCTCACCCGGGACTAGCGGGGGGGCCTCGAGAGACCCAGTTCTTC.

The chain is built from TRBV7-8 and TRBJ1-5; D uncertain. Germline CDR1 and CDR2: SGHVS and FQNEAQ. This CDR3 comprises 15 residues. The germline V and J ends were trimmed by 3 bases and 4 bases, with 13 bases remaining between them. The CDR3 nucleotides are TGTGCCAGCAGCTTGGACCGGGCCCGAAATCAGCCCCAGCATTTT. Protein: CASSLDRARNQPQHF.

This clonotype was picked up a small number of times. This chain joins TRBV28 and TRBJ2-1; 15 bases fit TRBD2. The V segment lost 4 bases and the J segment 1 base; nucleotides outside the gene matches: 8. CDR1 MDHEN and CDR2 SYDVKM come from the germline V gene. CDR3 length equals 19 residues. In DNA form, the CDR3 reads TGTGCCAGCAGTTCGCCGGGACTAGCGGGGGGAACGTCCTACAATGAGCAGTTCTTC. Amino acid sequence: CASSSPGLAGGTSYNEQFF.

About this clonotype: With a much larger clone just one base away, this may be a read error. Because the CDR3 is missing its conserved closing phenylalanine or tryptophan, this is likely a read error. CDR3 in DNA: TGTGCCAGCAGTTACTCCTCAACCACAGATACGCAGTATCTT. This codes for CASSYSSTTDTQYL. The rearrangement links TRBV6-5 to TRBJ2-3; no clear D gene. The CDR3 is made up of 14 amino acids. Looked up from germline, CDR1 is MNHEY and CDR2 is SVGAGI. Trimming pared 0 bases from V and 2 bases from J, leaving 6 bases between.

This clonotype came up a few times. The rearrangement uses TRBV18 and TRBJ2-7; D is ambiguous. CDR3 length: 11 residues. In germline, CDR1 is KGHSH, CDR2 LQKENI. V dropped 0 bases and J dropped 6 bases, with 3 bases sitting between them. The CDR3 DNA reads TGTGCCAGCTCACCACCACTCGAGCAGTACGTC. Its translation is CASSPPLEQYV.

A note on this clonotype: At one end the junction does not follow the germline gene, possibly because of a read error. In DNA form, the CDR3 reads TGCGCCAGCAGCTTACAACATGAGCAGTTCTTC. The encoded protein is CASSLQHEQFF. The gene calls are TRBV7-6 and TRBJ2-1; no definite D call. Per the germline V gene, CDR1 is SGHVS and CDR2 is FNYEAQ. The length of the CDR3 is 11 residues.

This clonotype was found many times. The chain recombines TRBV27 with TRBJ1-1, with unresolved D. The CDR3 covers 13 residues. CDR1 MNHEY and CDR2 SMNVEV come from the germline V gene (reference sequence). Trimming stripped 3 bases from V and 1 base from J, with 6 bases between. The CDR3 coding sequence is TGTGCCAGCAGTTTGAATCCGAACACTGAAGCTTTCTTT. As protein: CASSLNPNTEAFF.

This chain's CDR3 is CATSDFWDFVTGELFF. The DNA of the CDR3 is TGTGCCACCAGTGATTTCTGGGACTTCGTCACCGGGGAGCTGTTTTTT. This chain uses TRBV24-1 with TRBJ2-2; a weak D match, TRBD2 (6 bases). This CDR3 has 16 residues. Germline V gene sequence: CDR1 KGHDR, CDR2 SFDVKD. The V and J ends lost 1 base and 4 bases respectively, with 12 bases between them.

V gene TRBV29-1 combines with J gene TRBJ1-4; TRBD1 is a possible D gene (6 bases). Germline V gene data show CDR1 as SQVTM and CDR2 as ANQGSEA. V shed 6 bases and J shed 3 bases, with 14 bases lying between them. The CDR3 is 14 residues long. Here the CDR3 DNA reads TGCAGCGTCAAAACAGGGATGGCTAATGAAAAACTGTTTTTT. Its translation: CSVKTGMANEKLFF. Full variable domain (remainder filled in from reference TRBV29-1 and TRBJ1-4): SAVISQKPSRDICQRGTSLTIQCQVDSQVTMMFWYRQQPGQSLTLIATANQGSEATYESGFVIDKFPISRPNLTFSTLTVSNMSPEDSSIYLCSVKTGMANEKLFFGSGTQLSVL.

The rearrangement links TRBV9 to TRBJ2-3, with D tentatively TRBD2 (5 bases). The CDR3 extends over 15 amino acids. Germline CDR1 is SGDLS and CDR2 is YYNGEE. The V end lost 4 bases, the J end lost 1 base, and 13 bases lay between the germline ends. Here the CDR3 DNA reads TGTGCCAGCAGCCCCTATGAGGGTCGCACAGATACGCAGTATTTT. It is translated as CASSPYEGRTDTQYF.

As to this clonotype: This could be a read error, since a much larger clone is one nucleotide away. The rearrangement joins TRBV27 to TRBJ2-2, with no clear D. The germline V gene has CDR1 MNHEY and CDR2 SMNVEV (reference sequence). The CDR3 is 13 amino acids. The CDR3 loop reads CASSLGITEELFF. CDR3 sequence (DNA): TGTGCCAGCAGTTTGGGGATCACCGAGGAGCTGTTTTTT.

A remark on this clonotype: At one of its ends the junction is not consistent with the germline gene, which may arise from a read error. The chain employs TRBV3-1 and TRBJ2-3, with D hard to call. The germline V gene encodes CDR1 LGHDT and CDR2 YNNKEL (reference sequence). This CDR3 is built from 12 residues. The CDR3 is CASSRRSDTRYF. CDR3 DNA: TGTGCCAGCAGCCGCCGTTCAGATACGCGGTATTTT.

The table lists this clonotype with a few counts. The chain has TRBV7-9 and TRBJ1-1, with TRBD1 as a possible D gene (6 bases). CDR1 is SEHNR and CDR2 is FQNEAQ in the germline V gene (reference sequence). This CDR3 comprises 13 residues. The V gene lost 3 bases and the J gene lost 11 bases, with 16 bases spanning the gap. The CDR3 coding sequence is TGTGCCAGCAGCTTGGACCCAGGGGAGGGTGCTTTCTTT. Its translation is CASSLDPGEGAFF.

The sample holds many counts of this clonotype. J is TRBJ2-5 and V is TRBV28; the D is unclear. Germline CDR1 reads MDHEN; CDR2 reads SYDVKM. V was trimmed by 5 bases and J by 1 base, leaving 11 bases between them. There are 14 residues in the CDR3. The CDR3 DNA sequence: TGTGCCAGCAGTCTGGATCCGGCCCAAGAGACCCAGTACTTC. Translated: CASSLDPAQETQYF.

This clonotype turned up a few times. This sequence joins TRBV6-9 and TRBJ2-7; D perhaps matches TRBD2 (6 bases). The CDR3 consists of 14 residues. Germline V gene data show CDR1 as MNHGY and CDR2 as SVAAGI. The V gene lost 4 bases and the J gene lost 3 bases, with 13 bases spanning the gap. CDR3 in DNA: TGTGCCAGCAGTTTTGCGGGACCCAACTACGAGCAGTACGTC. Its protein is CASSFAGPNYEQYV.

The chain links TRBV10-2 to TRBJ2-7; a weak D match, TRBD2 (5 bases). There are 12 residues in the CDR3. The germline V gene has CDR1 WSHSY and CDR2 SAAADI. V was trimmed by 2 bases and J by 7 bases, leaving 9 bases between them. This CDR3 is CASSELGGEQYV. The CDR3 DNA follows: TGCGCCAGCAGTGAGCTTGGAGGAGAGCAGTACGTC.

The CDR3 DNA sequence: TGCGCCAGCAGCTTGGTGTCAGGGACAGATACGCAGTATTTT. Residues: CASSLVSGTDTQYF. This chain links TRBV5-1 with TRBJ2-3; possibly TRBD1 for D (5 bases). The CDR3 covers 14 residues. Germline V lookup: CDR1 SGHRS, CDR2 YFSETQ. The V end lost 0 bases, the J end lost 3 bases, and 8 bases lay between the germline ends.

In this sample, this clonotype turned up a few times. The chain links TRBV7-3 to TRBJ2-5, with D perhaps given as TRBD1 or TRBD2 (5 bases each). V shed 2 bases and J shed 4 bases, with 8 bases lying between them. This CDR3 comprises 13 residues. The germline gives CDR1 SGHTA, CDR2 FQGTGA. The CDR3 bases are TGTGCCAGCAGCTTAGCAGGGACAGAGACCCAGTACTTC. This codes for CASSLAGTETQYF.

This clonotype was seen a few times. The chain carries TRBV5-4 and TRBJ2-1, with D possibly being TRBD1 or TRBD2 (6 bases each). Germline V gives CDR1 SGHNT, CDR2 YYREEE (reference sequence). Trimming shortened V by 0 bases and J by 6 bases, and 19 bases separated the two germline ends. There are 17 residues in the CDR3. CDR3 in DNA: TGTGCCAGCAGCTTGGCCGGACGGGGGCGGCGGAGCAATGAGCAGTTCTTC. Its translation is CASSLAGRGRRSNEQFF. The full variable domain, with the rest looked up from reference TRBV5-4 and TRBJ2-1, is ETGVTQSPTHLIKTRGQQVTLRCSSQSGHNTVSWYQQALGQGPQFIFQYYREEENGRGNFPPRFSGLQFPNYSSELNVNALELDDSALYLCASSLAGRGRRSNEQFFGPGTRLTVL.

At least ten counts were recorded for this clonotype. The gene calls are TRBV6-6 and TRBJ1-6; D remains ambiguous. From germline, CDR1 is MNHNY and CDR2 SVGAGI (reference sequence). Trimming cost V 0 bases and J 1 base, with 10 bases left between them. The CDR3 extends over 17 amino acids. The DNA of the CDR3 is TGTGCCAGCAGTTACTCGTACCAGCTGTCCTATAATTCACCCCTCCACTTT. Translation gives CASSYSYQLSYNSPLHF.

This clonotype was seen only a few times. The rearrangement uses TRBV2 and TRBJ2-1; D is uncertain. Trimming stripped 6 bases from V and 8 bases from J, with 8 bases between. The CDR3 has 11 residues. Germline lookup yields CDR1 SNHLY and CDR2 FYNNEI. The CDR3 protein is CASRLVDEQFF. CDR3 DNA: TGTGCCAGCAGGTTGGTCGATGAGCAGTTCTTC.